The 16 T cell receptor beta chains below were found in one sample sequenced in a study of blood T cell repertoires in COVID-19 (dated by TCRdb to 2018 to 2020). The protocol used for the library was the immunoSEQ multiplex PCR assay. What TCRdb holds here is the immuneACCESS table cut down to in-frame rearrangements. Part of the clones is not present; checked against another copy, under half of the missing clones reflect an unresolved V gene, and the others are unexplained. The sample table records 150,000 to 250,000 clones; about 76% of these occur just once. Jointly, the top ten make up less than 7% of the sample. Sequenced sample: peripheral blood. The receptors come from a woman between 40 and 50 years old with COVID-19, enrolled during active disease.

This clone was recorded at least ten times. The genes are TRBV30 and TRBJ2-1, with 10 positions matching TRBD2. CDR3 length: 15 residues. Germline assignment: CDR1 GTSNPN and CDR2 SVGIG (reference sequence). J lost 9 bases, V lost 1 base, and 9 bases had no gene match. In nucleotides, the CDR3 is TGTGCCTGGAGTGGTCTAGCGGGAGTATTAGGTGAGCAGTTCTTC. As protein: CAWSGLAGVLGEQFF. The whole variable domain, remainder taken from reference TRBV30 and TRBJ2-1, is SQTIHQWPATLVQPVGSPLSLECTVEGTSNPNLYWYRQAAGRGLQLLFYSVGIGQISSEVPQNLSASRPQDRQFILSSKKLLLSDSGFYLCAWSGLAGVLGEQFFGPGTRLTVL.

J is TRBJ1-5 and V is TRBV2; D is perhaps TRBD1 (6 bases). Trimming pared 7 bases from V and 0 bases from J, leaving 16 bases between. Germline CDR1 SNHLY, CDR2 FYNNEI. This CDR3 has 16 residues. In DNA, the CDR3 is TGTGCCAGCACTTCCCTAGGGGGTCATAGCAATCAGCCCCAGCATTTT. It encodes CASTSLGGHSNQPQHF.

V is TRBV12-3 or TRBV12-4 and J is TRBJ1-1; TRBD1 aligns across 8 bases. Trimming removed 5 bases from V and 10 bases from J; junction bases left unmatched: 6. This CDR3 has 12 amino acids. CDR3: CASSPSDRAAFF. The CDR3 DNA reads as TGTGCCAGCAGTCCCTCGGACAGGGCAGCTTTCTTT.

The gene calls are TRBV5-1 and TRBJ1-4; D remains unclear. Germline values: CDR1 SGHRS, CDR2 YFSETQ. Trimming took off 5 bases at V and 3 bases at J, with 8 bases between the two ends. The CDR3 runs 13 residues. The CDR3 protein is CASRTDPNEKLFF. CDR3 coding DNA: TGCGCCAGCAGAACAGATCCTAATGAAAAACTGTTTTTT.

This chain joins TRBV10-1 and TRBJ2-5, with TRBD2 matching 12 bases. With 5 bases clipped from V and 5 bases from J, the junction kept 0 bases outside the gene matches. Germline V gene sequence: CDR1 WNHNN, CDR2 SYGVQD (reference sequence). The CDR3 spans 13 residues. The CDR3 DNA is TGCGCCAGCAGTCTAGCGGGAGGGGAGACCCAGTACTTC. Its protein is CASSLAGGETQYF.

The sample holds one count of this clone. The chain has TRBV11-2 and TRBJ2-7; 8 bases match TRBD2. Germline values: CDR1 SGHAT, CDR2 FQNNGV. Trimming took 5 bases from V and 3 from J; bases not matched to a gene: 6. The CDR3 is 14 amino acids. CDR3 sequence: CASSPGLENYEQYF. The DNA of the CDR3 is TGTGCCAGCAGCCCGGGACTAGAGAACTACGAGCAGTACTTC.

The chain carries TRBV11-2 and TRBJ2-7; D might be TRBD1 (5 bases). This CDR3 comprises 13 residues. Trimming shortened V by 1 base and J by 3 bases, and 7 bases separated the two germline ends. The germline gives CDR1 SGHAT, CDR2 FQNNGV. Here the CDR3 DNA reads TGTGCCAGCAGCTTAGGGACATTCTACGAGCAGTACTTC. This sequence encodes CASSLGTFYEQYF.

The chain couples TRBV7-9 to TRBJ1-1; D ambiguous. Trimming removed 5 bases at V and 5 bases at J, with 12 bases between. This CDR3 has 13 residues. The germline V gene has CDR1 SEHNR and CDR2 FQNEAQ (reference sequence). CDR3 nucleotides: TGTGCCAGCAGCCTACTTGGGGAGACTGAAGCTTTCTTT. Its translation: CASSLLGETEAFF.

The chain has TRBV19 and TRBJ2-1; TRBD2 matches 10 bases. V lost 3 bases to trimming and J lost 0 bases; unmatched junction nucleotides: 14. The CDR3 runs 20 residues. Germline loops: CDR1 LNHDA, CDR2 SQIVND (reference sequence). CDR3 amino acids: CASSIWLVAGGLSSYNEQFF. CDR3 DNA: TGTGCCAGTAGTATTTGGTTAGTAGCGGGGGGCCTCAGCTCCTACAATGAGCAGTTCTTC. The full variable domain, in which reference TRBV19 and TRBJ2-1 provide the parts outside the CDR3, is DGGITQSPKYLFRKEGQNVTLSCEQNLNHDAMYWYRQDPGQGLRLIYYSQIVNDFQKGDIAEGYSVSREKKESFPLTVTSAQKNPTAFYLCASSIWLVAGGLSSYNEQFFGPGTRLTVL.

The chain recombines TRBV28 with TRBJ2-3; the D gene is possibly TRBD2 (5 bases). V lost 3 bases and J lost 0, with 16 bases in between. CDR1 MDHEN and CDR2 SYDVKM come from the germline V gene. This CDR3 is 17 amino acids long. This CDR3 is CASSLRGKLTSTDTQYF. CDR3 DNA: TGTGCCAGCAGTTTGAGAGGGAAATTAACTAGCACAGATACGCAGTATTTT.

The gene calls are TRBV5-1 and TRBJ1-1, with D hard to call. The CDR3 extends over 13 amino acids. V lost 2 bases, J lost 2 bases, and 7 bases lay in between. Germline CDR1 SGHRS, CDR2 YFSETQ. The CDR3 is CASSFWPNTEAFF. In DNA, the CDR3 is TGCGCCAGCAGCTTTTGGCCTAACACTGAAGCTTTCTTT. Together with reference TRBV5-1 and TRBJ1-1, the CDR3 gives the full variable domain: KAGVTQTPRYLIKTRGQQVTLSCSPISGHRSVSWYQQTPGQGLQFLFEYFSETQRNKGNFPGRFSGRQFSNSRSEMNVSTLELGDSALYLCASSFWPNTEAFFGQGTRLTVV.

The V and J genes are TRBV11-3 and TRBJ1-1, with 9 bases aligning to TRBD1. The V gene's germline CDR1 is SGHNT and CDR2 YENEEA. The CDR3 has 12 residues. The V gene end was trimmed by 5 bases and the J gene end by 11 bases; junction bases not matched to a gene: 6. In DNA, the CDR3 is TGTGCCAGCAGCGCGGGACAGGGAAAGGCTTTCTTT. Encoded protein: CASSAGQGKAFF.

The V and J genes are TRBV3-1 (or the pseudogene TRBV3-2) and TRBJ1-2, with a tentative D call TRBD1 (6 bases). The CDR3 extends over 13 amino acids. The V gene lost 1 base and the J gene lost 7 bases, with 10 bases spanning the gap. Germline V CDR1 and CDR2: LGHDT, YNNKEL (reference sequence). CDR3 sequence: CASSQVTGFGYTF. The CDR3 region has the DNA TGTGCCAGCAGCCAAGTCACAGGGTTTGGCTACACCTTC.

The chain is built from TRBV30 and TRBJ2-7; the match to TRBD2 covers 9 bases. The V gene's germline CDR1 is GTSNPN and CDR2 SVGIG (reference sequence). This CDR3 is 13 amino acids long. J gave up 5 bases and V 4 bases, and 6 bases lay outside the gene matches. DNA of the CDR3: TGTGCCTGGACCGCGGGGGGGCTCGACGAGCAGTACTTC. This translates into CAWTAGGLDEQYF.

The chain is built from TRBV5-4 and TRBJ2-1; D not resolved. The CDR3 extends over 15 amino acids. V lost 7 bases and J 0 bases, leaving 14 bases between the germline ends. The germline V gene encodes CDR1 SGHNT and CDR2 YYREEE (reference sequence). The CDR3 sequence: CASASRVSSYNEQFF. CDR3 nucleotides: TGTGCCAGCGCCTCACGGGTGAGCTCCTACAATGAGCAGTTCTTC. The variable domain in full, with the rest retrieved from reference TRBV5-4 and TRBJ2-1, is ETGVTQSPTHLIKTRGQQVTLRCSSQSGHNTVSWYQQALGQGPQFIFQYYREEENGRGNFPPRFSGLQFPNYSSELNVNALELDDSALYLCASASRVSSYNEQFFGPGTRLTVL.

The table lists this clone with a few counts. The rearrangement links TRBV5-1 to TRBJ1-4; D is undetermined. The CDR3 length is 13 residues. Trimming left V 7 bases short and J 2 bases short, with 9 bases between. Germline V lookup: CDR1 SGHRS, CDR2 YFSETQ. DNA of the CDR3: TGCGCCAGCGCCACAGACACTAATGAAAAACTGTTTTTT. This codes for CASATDTNEKLFF.